This TCR beta chain comes out of a study of vaccination effects on CD4 cells after COVID-19. At the level of the study: Three convalescent patients gave early and late post-vaccination samples. It was a median of 72 days after the second dose that post-vaccine samples were obtained.

Subsequent to roughly 10 days of culture, CD4+ T cells were isolated. PCR showed that the person got SARS-CoV-2 infection at some point between March and December 2020. Each participant was administered two doses of either the BNT162b2 or the mRNA-1273 vaccine. Trimming shortened V by 6 bases and J by 2 bases, and 10 bases separated the two germline ends. The CDR3 sequence is 13 residues long. In germline, CDR1 is SNHLY, CDR2 FYNNEI. Turning to this clone: Its matching antigen is unknown.

Findings of the study overall: In convalescents, spike-reactive clones (those seen post-vaccine) were mainly new vaccine-induced clones.

TCRdb's copy holds only in-frame clones and misses some; the assay was immunoSEQ multiplex PCR. The repertoire consists of around 50,000 clones, with about 76% occurring once and the leading ten covering 5% to 5.5%. The chain joins TRBV2 to TRBJ1-2; perhaps TRBD1 as D (5 bases). This clonotype was sampled from a human donor who had a prior SARS-CoV-2 infection. Here the sequenced sample was CD4+ T cells from PBMCs cultured without peptide, taken after COVID-19 vaccination. The CDR3, as DNA: TGTGCCAGCAGAAGACAGCAAAACTATGGCTACACCTTC. This translates into CASRRQQNYGYTF.